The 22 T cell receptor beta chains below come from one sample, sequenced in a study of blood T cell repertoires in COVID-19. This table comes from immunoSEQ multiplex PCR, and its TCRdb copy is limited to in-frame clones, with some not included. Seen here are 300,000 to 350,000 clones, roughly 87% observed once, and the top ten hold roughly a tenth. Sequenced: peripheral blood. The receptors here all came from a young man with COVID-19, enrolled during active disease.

The CDR3 is CASRQDKGRTYEQYF. CDR3 in DNA: TGTGCCAGCAGGCAGGACAAGGGAAGGACCTACGAGCAGTACTTC. V gene TRBV6-5 combines with J gene TRBJ2-7, with D possibly being TRBD1 (5 bases). Trimming pared 6 bases from V and 2 bases from J, leaving 17 bases between. Germline V gene lookup returns CDR1 MNHEY and CDR2 SVGAGI. This CDR3 comprises 15 residues.

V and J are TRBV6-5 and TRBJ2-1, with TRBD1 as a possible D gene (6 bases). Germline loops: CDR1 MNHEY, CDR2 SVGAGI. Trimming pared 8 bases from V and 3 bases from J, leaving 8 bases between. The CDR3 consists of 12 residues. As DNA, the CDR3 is TGTGCCAGCTTAGGGGGCTACAATGAGCAGTTCTTC. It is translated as CASLGGYNEQFF.

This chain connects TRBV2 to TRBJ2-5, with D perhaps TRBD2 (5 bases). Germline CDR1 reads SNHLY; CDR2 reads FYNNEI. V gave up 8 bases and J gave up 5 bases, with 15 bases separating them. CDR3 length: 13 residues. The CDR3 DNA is TGTGCCAGCTCTAGCCGGGCAGACGAGACCCAGTACTTC. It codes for CASSSRADETQYF.

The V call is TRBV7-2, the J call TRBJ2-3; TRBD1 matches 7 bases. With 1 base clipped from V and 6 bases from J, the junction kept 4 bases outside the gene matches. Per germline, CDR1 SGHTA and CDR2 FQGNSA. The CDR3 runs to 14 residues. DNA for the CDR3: TGTGCCAGCAGCTTAGGACAGGGCAGGGATACGCAGTATTTT. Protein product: CASSLGQGRDTQYF. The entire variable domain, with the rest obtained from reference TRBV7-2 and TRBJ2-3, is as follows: GAGVSQSPSNKVTEKGKDVELRCDPISGHTALYWYRQSLGQGLEFLIYFQGNSAPDKSGLPSDRFSAERTGGSVSTLTIQRTQQEDSAVYLCASSLGQGRDTQYFGPGTRLTVL.

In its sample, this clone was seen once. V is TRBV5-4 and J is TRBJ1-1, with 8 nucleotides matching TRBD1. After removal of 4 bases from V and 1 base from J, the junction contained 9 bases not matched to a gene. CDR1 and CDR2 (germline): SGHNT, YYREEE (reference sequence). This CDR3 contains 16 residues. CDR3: CASSPSTGGGNTEAFF. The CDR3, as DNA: TGTGCCAGCAGCCCATCAACAGGGGGTGGGAACACTGAAGCTTTCTTT. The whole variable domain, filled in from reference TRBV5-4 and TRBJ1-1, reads ETGVTQSPTHLIKTRGQQVTLRCSSQSGHNTVSWYQQALGQGPQFIFQYYREEENGRGNFPPRFSGLQFPNYSSELNVNALELDDSALYLCASSPSTGGGNTEAFFGQGTRLTVV.

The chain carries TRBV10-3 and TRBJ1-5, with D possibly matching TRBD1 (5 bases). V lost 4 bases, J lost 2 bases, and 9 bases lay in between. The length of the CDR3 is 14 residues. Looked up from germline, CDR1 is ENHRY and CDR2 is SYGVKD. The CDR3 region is CAISGREGNQPQHF. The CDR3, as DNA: TGTGCCATCAGTGGCAGGGAGGGCAATCAGCCCCAGCATTTT.

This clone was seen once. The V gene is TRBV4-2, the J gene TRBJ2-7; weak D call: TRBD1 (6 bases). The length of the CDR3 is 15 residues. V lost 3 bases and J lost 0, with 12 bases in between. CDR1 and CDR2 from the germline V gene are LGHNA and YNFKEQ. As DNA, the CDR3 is TGTGCCAGCAGCCAGGCCTTGGACAGCTCCTACGAGCAGTACTTC. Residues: CASSQALDSSYEQYF.

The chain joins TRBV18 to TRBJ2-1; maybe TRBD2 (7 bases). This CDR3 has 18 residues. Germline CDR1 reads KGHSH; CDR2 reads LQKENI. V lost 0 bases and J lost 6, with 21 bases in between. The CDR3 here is CASSPPRVYEGGGNEQFF. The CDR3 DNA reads TGTGCCAGCTCACCACCGCGAGTTTATGAGGGAGGGGGCAATGAGCAGTTCTTC.

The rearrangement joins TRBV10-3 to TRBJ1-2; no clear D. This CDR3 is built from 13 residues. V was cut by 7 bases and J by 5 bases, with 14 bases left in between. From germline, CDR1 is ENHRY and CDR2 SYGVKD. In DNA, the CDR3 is TGTGCCATCACCGGATCATTCGGGTATGGCTACACCTTC. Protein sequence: CAITGSFGYGYTF.

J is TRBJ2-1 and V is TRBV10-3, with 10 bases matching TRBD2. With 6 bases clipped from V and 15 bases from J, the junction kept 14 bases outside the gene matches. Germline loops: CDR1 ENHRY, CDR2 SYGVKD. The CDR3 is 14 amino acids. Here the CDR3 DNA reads TGTGCCATCAGCCCGACTAGCGGGCTATTCGGTGGGTTCTTC. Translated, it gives CAISPTSGLFGGFF.

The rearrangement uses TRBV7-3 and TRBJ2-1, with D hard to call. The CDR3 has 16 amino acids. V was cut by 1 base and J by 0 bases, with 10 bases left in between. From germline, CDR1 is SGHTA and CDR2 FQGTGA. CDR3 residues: CASSLMGSTSYNEQFF. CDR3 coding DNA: TGTGCCAGCAGCTTAATGGGCTCAACCTCCTACAATGAGCAGTTCTTC.

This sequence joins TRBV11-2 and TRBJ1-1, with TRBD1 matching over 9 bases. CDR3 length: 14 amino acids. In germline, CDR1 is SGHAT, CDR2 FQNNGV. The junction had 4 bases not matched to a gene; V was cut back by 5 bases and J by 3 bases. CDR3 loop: CASSLRDRDTEAFF. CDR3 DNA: TGTGCCAGCAGCCTTAGGGACAGGGACACTGAAGCTTTCTTT. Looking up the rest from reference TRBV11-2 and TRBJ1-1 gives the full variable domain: EAGVAQSPRYKIIEKRQSVAFWCNPISGHATLYWYQQILGQGPKLLIQFQNNGVVDDSQLPKDRFSAERLKGVDSTLKIQPAKLEDSAVYLCASSLRDRDTEAFFGQGTRLTVV.

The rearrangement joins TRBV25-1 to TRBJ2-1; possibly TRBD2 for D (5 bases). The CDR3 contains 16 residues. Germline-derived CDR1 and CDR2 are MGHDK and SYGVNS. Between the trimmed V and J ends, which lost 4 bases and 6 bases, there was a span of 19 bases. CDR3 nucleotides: TGTGCCAGCAGTGCCCAACAACTCTCAAGCGGCAATGAGCAGTTCTTC. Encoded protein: CASSAQQLSSGNEQFF.

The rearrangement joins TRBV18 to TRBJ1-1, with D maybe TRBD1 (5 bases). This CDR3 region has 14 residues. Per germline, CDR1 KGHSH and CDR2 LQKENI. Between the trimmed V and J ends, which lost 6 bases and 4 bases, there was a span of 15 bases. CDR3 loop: CASSPSGGRTEAFF. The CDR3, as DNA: TGTGCCAGCTCGCCGAGCGGGGGTCGCACTGAAGCTTTCTTT.

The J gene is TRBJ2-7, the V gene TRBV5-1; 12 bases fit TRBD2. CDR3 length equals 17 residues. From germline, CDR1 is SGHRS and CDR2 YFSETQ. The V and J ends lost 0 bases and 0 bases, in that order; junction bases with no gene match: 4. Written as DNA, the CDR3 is TGCGCCAGCAGCTTGGGACTAGCGGGGGCTCTCTCCTACGAGCAGTACTTC. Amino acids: CASSLGLAGALSYEQYF.

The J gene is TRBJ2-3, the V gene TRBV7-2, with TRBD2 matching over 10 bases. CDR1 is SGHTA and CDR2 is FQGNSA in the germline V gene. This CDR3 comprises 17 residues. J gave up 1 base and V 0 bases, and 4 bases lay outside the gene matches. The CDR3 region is CASSLALAGAGTDTQYF. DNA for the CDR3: TGTGCCAGCAGCTTAGCGCTAGCGGGGGCCGGCACAGATACGCAGTATTTT.

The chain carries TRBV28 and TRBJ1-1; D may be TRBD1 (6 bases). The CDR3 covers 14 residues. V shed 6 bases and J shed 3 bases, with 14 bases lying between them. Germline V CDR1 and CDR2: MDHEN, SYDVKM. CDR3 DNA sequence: TGTGCCAGCAGCTCTGGACAGAGGGACACTGAAGCTTTCTTT. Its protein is CASSSGQRDTEAFF. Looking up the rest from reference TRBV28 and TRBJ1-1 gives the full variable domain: DVKVTQSSRYLVKRTGEKVFLECVQDMDHENMFWYRQDPGLGLRLIYFSYDVKMKEKGDIPEGYSVSREKKERFSLILESASTNQTSMYLCASSSGQRDTEAFFGQGTRLTVV.

CDR3 nucleotides: TGTGCCAGCAGCTTCCAAGGGACTAGCGGAGCCTACGAGCAGTACTTC. Encoded protein: CASSFQGTSGAYEQYF. This rearrangement joins TRBV11-1 to TRBJ2-7, with TRBD2 matching over 11 bases. The ends lost 3 bases at V and 2 bases at J; junction bases unmatched: 6. This CDR3 is built from 16 residues. Germline assignment: CDR1 SGHAT and CDR2 FQDESV (reference sequence).

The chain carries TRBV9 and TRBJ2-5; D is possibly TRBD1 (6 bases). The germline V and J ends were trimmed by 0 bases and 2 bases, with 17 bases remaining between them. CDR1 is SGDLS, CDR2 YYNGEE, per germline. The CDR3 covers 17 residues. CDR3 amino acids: CASSVGLWGRGQETQYF. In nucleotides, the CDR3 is TGTGCCAGCAGCGTAGGTCTCTGGGGCAGGGGACAAGAGACCCAGTACTTC.

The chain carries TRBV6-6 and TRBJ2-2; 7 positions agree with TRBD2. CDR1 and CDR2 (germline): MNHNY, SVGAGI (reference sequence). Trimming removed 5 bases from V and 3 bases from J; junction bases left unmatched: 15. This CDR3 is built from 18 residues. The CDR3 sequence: CASSPGSLGGGDTGELFF. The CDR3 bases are TGTGCCAGCAGTCCTGGGTCGCTCGGGGGAGGGGACACCGGGGAGCTGTTTTTT.

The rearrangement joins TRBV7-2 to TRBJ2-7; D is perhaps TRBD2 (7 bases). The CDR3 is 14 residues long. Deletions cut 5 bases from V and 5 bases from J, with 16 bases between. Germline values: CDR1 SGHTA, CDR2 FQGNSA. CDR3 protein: CASSEGGALNEQYF. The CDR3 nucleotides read TGTGCCAGCAGCGAAGGGGGGGCTCTCAACGAGCAGTACTTC.

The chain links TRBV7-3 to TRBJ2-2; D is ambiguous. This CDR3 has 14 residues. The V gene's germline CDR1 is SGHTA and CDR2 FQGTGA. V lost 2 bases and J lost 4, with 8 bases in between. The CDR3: CASSLQEFTGELFF. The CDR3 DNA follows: TGTGCCAGCAGCTTACAGGAATTCACCGGGGAGCTGTTTTTT.